Below, one T cell receptor beta chain is given with its context. No antigen is known for it. These data are taken from a study of shared clonotypes between healthy human individuals. Overall study: Three plates were used per donor for CD4 naive, three for CD4 memory, two for CD8 naive and one for CD8 memory. Study conclusions and caveats: Approximately 5% of naive CD4 clonotypes were shared across a few donors.

Naive CD8 populations comprised CD45RO-negative cells positively selected for CCR7, excluding terminally differentiated effector memory CD45RA+ cells. The germline CDR1 and CDR2 sequences are SGDLS and YYNGEE. Unmatched junction bases numbered 2, after V lost 2 bases and J lost 6 bases. This CDR3 has 14 amino acids. Original handling: ImmunoSEQ gave junction-only sequences without quality scores, so filtering differed. The assay was immunoSEQ multiplex PCR, and TCRdb's table has in-frame clones only and misses some. V, J and clone size were drawn from that table, and D and trimming were deduced from the DNA. The sample consists of 800,000 to 950,000 clones, just over 95% of them appearing once.

This TCR was recovered from a man aged 25 to 40 in good health. Sequences were obtained from naive CD8+ T cells sorted from blood. The chain carries TRBV9 and TRBJ1-5; 10 nucleotides agree with TRBD1. CDR3: CASSVTGGGQPQHF. In nucleotides, the CDR3 is TGTGCCAGCAGCGTGACAGGGGGCGGTCAGCCCCAGCATTTT.